This record looks at one T cell receptor (beta chain) sequence and its context. Sequencing used immunoSEQ multiplex PCR; TCRdb keeps in-frame clones, though not all of them. The sample includes roughly 15,000 clones, around nine tenths seen only once; the top ten take approximately 13%. The germline gives CDR1 SGHRS, CDR2 YFSETQ. The CDR3 sequence is 13 residues long. Trimming pared 4 bases from V and 2 bases from J, leaving 10 bases between. The source of the sample is a study of technical replicates of blood from several donors. The TCR sequence derives from a human donor in good health. The J gene is TRBJ2-7, the V gene TRBV5-1, with D perhaps TRBD2 (5 bases). Sequencing used PBMCs. CDR3 nucleotide sequence: TGCGCCAGCAGCGAGGGTCTTACCTACGAGCAGTACTTC. Translation gives CASSEGLTYEQYF.